This TCR beta chain was captured in a study of blood T cell repertoires in COVID-19. Study in general: Nucleic acid was either cDNA or gDNA, and it came from T cells, B-cell-depleted T cells, or PBMCs.

Generated by immunoSEQ multiplex PCR, the TCRdb table keeps only in-frame clones and is missing some. The table includes around 190,000 clones, 65% to 80% detected once. Per germline, CDR1 SGHRS and CDR2 YFSETQ. The CDR3 consists of 16 residues. With V trimmed by 0 bases and J by 1 base, 3 bases remained unmatched. Sample: PBMCs or T cells enriched from blood (not recorded which). The chain couples TRBV5-1 to TRBJ2-3; 9 bases fit TRBD2. This receptor was taken from a woman in her forties or fifties with acute COVID-19. In DNA form, the CDR3 reads TGCGCCAGCAGCTTGGCGGGACTAGCCGGCACAGATACGCAGTATTTT. It translates to CASSLAGLAGTDTQYF.